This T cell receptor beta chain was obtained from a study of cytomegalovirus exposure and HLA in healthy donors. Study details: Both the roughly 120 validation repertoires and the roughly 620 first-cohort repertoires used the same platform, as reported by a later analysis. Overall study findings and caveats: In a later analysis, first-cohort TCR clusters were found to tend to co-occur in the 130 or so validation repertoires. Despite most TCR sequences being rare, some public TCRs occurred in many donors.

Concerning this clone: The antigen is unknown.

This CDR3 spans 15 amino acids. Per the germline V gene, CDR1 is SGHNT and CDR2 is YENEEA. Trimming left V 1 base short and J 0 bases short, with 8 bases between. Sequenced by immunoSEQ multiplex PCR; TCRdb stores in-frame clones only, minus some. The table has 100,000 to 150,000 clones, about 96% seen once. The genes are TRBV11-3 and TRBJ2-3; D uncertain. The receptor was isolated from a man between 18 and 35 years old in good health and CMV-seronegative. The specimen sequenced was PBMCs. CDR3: CASSLGSTSTDTQYF. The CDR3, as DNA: TGTGCCAGCAGCTTAGGAAGTACTAGCACAGATACGCAGTATTTT.